The rows below give T cell receptor beta chains drawn from one sample of a study of blood T cell repertoires in COVID-19. Profiled with immunoSEQ multiplex PCR; TCRdb holds only in-frame clones, not every one. The sample carries roughly 300,000 clones, more than 85% recorded once. The sequencing input was PBMCs or T cells enriched from blood (not recorded which). The source of these receptors is a woman in her 30s who had recovered from COVID-19. CDR3s include the opening cysteine and the closing phenylalanine or tryptophan. D genes are given only for firm matches. Clone size appears in some rows only: once, few, many, or a class for an expanded clone.

j_gene: TRBJ1-4; d_gene: TRBD1; abundance: NA; v_gene: TRBV7-6; len: 17; CDR3aa: CASSSRGRGATNEKLFF; CDR3nt: TGTGCCAGCAGTTCCAGGGGGAGAGGTGCAACTAATGAAAAACTGTTTTTT
j_gene: TRBJ1-1; d_gene: NA; abundance: NA; v_gene: TRBV4-1; len: 13; CDR3aa: CASSGQSGAEAFF; CDR3nt: TGCGCCAGCAGTGGACAGTCAGGGGCTGAAGCTTTCTTT
j_gene: TRBJ2-7; d_gene: TRBD1; abundance: NA; v_gene: TRBV30; len: 14; CDR3aa: CAWRQQGVPYEQYF; CDR3nt: TGTGCCTGGAGACAACAGGGGGTCCCATACGAGCAGTACTTC
j_gene: TRBJ2-7; d_gene: NA; abundance: few; v_gene: TRBV5-1; len: 13; CDR3aa: CASSYLGSYEQYF; CDR3nt: TGCGCCAGCAGTTATTTGGGCAGCTACGAGCAGTACTTC
j_gene: TRBJ1-5; d_gene: NA; abundance: NA; v_gene: TRBV2; len: 14; CDR3aa: CASSDRDRYQPQHF; CDR3nt: TGTGCCAGCAGTGATCGAGACAGGTATCAGCCCCAGCATTTT
j_gene: TRBJ2-1; d_gene: NA; abundance: NA; v_gene: TRBV18; len: 13; CDR3aa: CASSPGPGGEQFF; CDR3nt: TGTGCCAGCTCACCGGGACCCGGGGGAGAGCAGTTCTTC
j_gene: TRBJ2-2; d_gene: TRBD1; abundance: once; v_gene: TRBV18; len: 16; CDR3aa: CASSPQGAANTGELFF; CDR3nt: TGTGCCAGCTCACCACAGGGGGCGGCGAACACCGGGGAGCTGTTTTTT
j_gene: TRBJ2-1; d_gene: NA; abundance: NA; v_gene: TRBV29-1; len: 13; CDR3aa: CSGGTDSYNEQFF; CDR3nt: TGCAGCGGGGGGACTGACTCCTACAATGAGCAGTTCTTC
j_gene: TRBJ1-1; d_gene: TRBD1; abundance: once; v_gene: TRBV19; len: 16; CDR3aa: CASSNRDRGRAGEAFF; CDR3nt: TGTGCCAGTAGTAACCGGGACAGGGGGCGAGCGGGTGAAGCTTTCTTT
j_gene: TRBJ2-3; d_gene: TRBD1; abundance: NA; v_gene: TRBV5-1; len: 17; CDR3aa: CASQLTGGLNLADTQYF; CDR3nt: TGCGCCAGCCAGTTGACAGGGGGCTTAAATTTAGCAGATACGCAGTATTTT
j_gene: TRBJ1-2; d_gene: NA; abundance: NA; v_gene: TRBV7-2; len: 15; CDR3aa: CASTPAAGPRRGYTF; CDR3nt: TGTGCCAGCACCCCTGCCGCAGGGCCAAGGCGTGGCTACACCTTC
j_gene: TRBJ1-5; d_gene: NA; abundance: NA; v_gene: TRBV27; len: 13; CDR3aa: CASSSYSNQPQHF; CDR3nt: TGTGCCAGCAGTTCCTATAGCAATCAGCCCCAGCATTTT
j_gene: TRBJ2-5; d_gene: NA; abundance: few; v_gene: TRBV27; len: 12; CDR3aa: CASSPLGETQYF; CDR3nt: TGTGCCAGCAGTCCCCTCGGTGAGACCCAGTACTTC
j_gene: TRBJ1-4; d_gene: NA; abundance: once; v_gene: TRBV18; len: 16; CDR3aa: CASSPQGLATNEKLFF; CDR3nt: TGTGCCAGCTCACCACAGGGACTGGCAACTAATGAAAAACTGTTTTTT
j_gene: TRBJ1-5; d_gene: NA; abundance: NA; v_gene: TRBV24-1; len: 14; CDR3aa: CATSEPGQGQPQHF; CDR3nt: TGTGCCACCAGTGAGCCAGGGCAAGGGCAGCCCCAGCATTTT
j_gene: TRBJ1-6; d_gene: NA; abundance: NA; v_gene: TRBV27; len: 12; CDR3aa: CASTGYNSPLHF; CDR3nt: TGTGCCAGCACCGGCTATAATTCACCCCTCCACTTT
j_gene: TRBJ2-7; d_gene: TRBD1; abundance: NA; v_gene: TRBV10-2; len: 14; CDR3aa: CAAGGQGGSYEQYF; CDR3nt: TGCGCCGCGGGGGGACAGGGGGGCTCCTACGAGCAGTACTTC
j_gene: TRBJ2-5; d_gene: NA; abundance: NA; v_gene: TRBV20-1; len: 11; CDR3aa: CSARSWETQYF; CDR3nt: TGCAGTGCTAGGAGCTGGGAGACCCAGTACTTC
j_gene: TRBJ2-2; d_gene: NA; abundance: NA; v_gene: TRBV18; len: 13; CDR3aa: CASSPPVAGELFF; CDR3nt: TGTGCCAGCTCACCACCGGTAGCCGGGGAGCTGTTTTTT
j_gene: TRBJ2-7; d_gene: NA; abundance: NA; v_gene: TRBV21-1; len: 20; CDR3aa: CASIRGEGTGGLGRSYEQYF; CDR3nt: TGTGCCAGCATCCGAGGGGAGGGGACAGGGGGATTAGGACGGTCCTACGAGCAGTACTTC
j_gene: TRBJ2-3; d_gene: TRBD2; abundance: NA; v_gene: TRBV27; len: 16; CDR3aa: CASSPTLAGGTDTQYF; CDR3nt: TGTGCCAGCAGTCCGACACTAGCGGGAGGCACAGATACGCAGTATTTT
j_gene: TRBJ1-2; d_gene: NA; abundance: NA; v_gene: TRBV30; len: 15; CDR3aa: CAWSVYGGRARGYTF; CDR3nt: TGTGCCTGGAGTGTATACGGCGGCAGGGCTAGAGGCTACACCTTC
j_gene: TRBJ1-3; d_gene: NA; abundance: NA; v_gene: TRBV2; len: 14; CDR3aa: CASRTAGSGNTIYF; CDR3nt: TGTGCCAGCAGGACGGCAGGGTCTGGAAACACCATATATTTT
j_gene: TRBJ2-3; d_gene: TRBD2; abundance: NA; v_gene: TRBV5-1; len: 17; CDR3aa: CASSLSLAGGSTDTQYF; CDR3nt: TGCGCCAGCAGCTTGTCACTAGCGGGGGGAAGCACAGATACGCAGTATTTT
j_gene: TRBJ2-5; d_gene: TRBD2; abundance: NA; v_gene: TRBV13; len: 16; CDR3aa: CASSSGLAGQEETQYF; CDR3nt: TGTGCCAGCAGCTCCGGACTAGCGGGGCAAGAAGAGACCCAGTACTTC
j_gene: TRBJ2-7; d_gene: TRBD2; abundance: NA; v_gene: TRBV5-4; len: 13; CDR3aa: CASTGGARNEQYF; CDR3nt: TGTGCCAGCACCGGGGGGGCGAGGAACGAGCAGTACTTC
j_gene: TRBJ2-2; d_gene: NA; abundance: NA; v_gene: TRBV2; len: 15; CDR3aa: CASSLTGTPSGELFF; CDR3nt: TGTGCCAGCAGCCTGACCGGGACACCGTCCGGGGAGCTGTTTTTT
j_gene: TRBJ1-1; d_gene: NA; abundance: NA; v_gene: TRBV3-1/TRBV3-2; len: 13; CDR3aa: CASSPVMNTEAFF; CDR3nt: TGTGCCAGCAGTCCTGTTATGAACACTGAAGCTTTCTTT
j_gene: TRBJ2-3; d_gene: TRBD2; abundance: NA; v_gene: TRBV5-4; len: 15; CDR3aa: CASSTLAGEADTQYF; CDR3nt: TGTGCCAGCAGCACTTTAGCGGGGGAAGCAGATACGCAGTATTTT
j_gene: TRBJ1-1; d_gene: NA; abundance: few; v_gene: TRBV30; len: 13; CDR3aa: CAWSVGGDTEAFF; CDR3nt: TGTGCCTGGAGTGTTGGCGGAGACACTGAAGCTTTCTTT
j_gene: TRBJ1-6; d_gene: NA; abundance: NA; v_gene: TRBV27; len: 10; CDR3aa: CASKGAPLHF; CDR3nt: TGTGCCAGCAAGGGGGCACCCCTCCACTTT
j_gene: TRBJ1-3; d_gene: TRBD1; abundance: NA; v_gene: TRBV7-6; len: 16; CDR3aa: CASSEGTGFSGNTIYF; CDR3nt: TGTGCCAGCAGCGAAGGGACAGGGTTCTCTGGAAACACCATATATTTT
j_gene: TRBJ1-5; d_gene: NA; abundance: NA; v_gene: TRBV7-2; len: 15; CDR3aa: CASSLGWGEGQPQHF; CDR3nt: TGTGCCAGCAGCTTAGGATGGGGGGAGGGCCAGCCCCAGCATTTT
j_gene: TRBJ1-3; d_gene: NA; abundance: NA; v_gene: TRBV5-6; len: 12; CDR3aa: CASSLDRDTIYF; CDR3nt: TGTGCCAGCAGCTTGGACCGCGACACCATATATTTT
j_gene: TRBJ1-2; d_gene: TRBD1; abundance: NA; v_gene: TRBV28; len: 13; CDR3aa: CASSQDRAQGYTF; CDR3nt: TGTGCCAGCAGTCAGGACAGGGCGCAAGGCTACACCTTC
j_gene: TRBJ2-6; d_gene: TRBD1; abundance: NA; v_gene: TRBV5-1; len: 21; CDR3aa: CASSREALGGQGVIGANVLTF; CDR3nt: TGCGCCAGCAGCCGTGAAGCTCTAGGGGGACAGGGGGTTATTGGGGCCAACGTCCTGACTTTC
j_gene: TRBJ1-5; d_gene: NA; abundance: NA; v_gene: TRBV12-3/TRBV12-4; len: 12; CDR3aa: CASSFQNQPQHF; CDR3nt: TGTGCCAGCAGTTTTCAAAATCAGCCCCAGCATTTT
j_gene: TRBJ2-5; d_gene: NA; abundance: NA; v_gene: TRBV27; len: 14; CDR3aa: CASSLQGIQETQYF; CDR3nt: TGTGCCAGCAGTCTACAGGGAATCCAAGAGACCCAGTACTTC
j_gene: TRBJ1-1; d_gene: NA; abundance: NA; v_gene: TRBV9; len: 15; CDR3aa: CASSVEGPVNTEAFF; CDR3nt: TGTGCCAGCAGCGTAGAGGGGCCGGTGAACACTGAAGCTTTCTTT
j_gene: TRBJ1-2; d_gene: NA; abundance: NA; v_gene: TRBV5-6; len: 12; CDR3aa: CASSEGGYGYTF; CDR3nt: TGTGCCAGCAGCGAGGGCGGCTATGGCTACACCTTC
j_gene: TRBJ2-5; d_gene: NA; abundance: NA; v_gene: TRBV6-5; len: 15; CDR3aa: CASSQNWRNQETQYF; CDR3nt: TGTGCCAGCAGCCAAAATTGGCGGAACCAAGAGACCCAGTACTTC
j_gene: TRBJ1-5; d_gene: TRBD1; abundance: NA; v_gene: TRBV29-1; len: 13; CDR3aa: CSVRDSYNQPQHF; CDR3nt: TGCAGCGTCCGGGACAGTTACAATCAGCCCCAGCATTTT
j_gene: TRBJ2-1; d_gene: NA; abundance: NA; v_gene: TRBV7-9; len: 16; CDR3aa: CASSLALTGSYNEQFF; CDR3nt: TGTGCCAGCAGCTTAGCGTTAACGGGCTCCTACAATGAGCAGTTCTTC
j_gene: TRBJ1-4; d_gene: TRBD1; abundance: NA; v_gene: TRBV24-1; len: 16; CDR3aa: CATSAPGQGASEKLFF; CDR3nt: TGTGCCACCAGTGCCCCCGGACAGGGGGCGAGTGAAAAACTGTTTTTT
j_gene: TRBJ1-2; d_gene: NA; abundance: NA; v_gene: TRBV28; len: 13; CDR3aa: CASSFLDNYGYTF; CDR3nt: TGTGCCAGCAGTTTCCTAGATAACTATGGCTACACCTTC
j_gene: TRBJ1-1; d_gene: TRBD1; abundance: NA; v_gene: TRBV7-2; len: 15; CDR3aa: CASSFLDRVNTEAFF; CDR3nt: TGTGCCAGCAGCTTTCTGGACAGGGTGAACACTGAAGCTTTCTTT
j_gene: TRBJ2-7; d_gene: NA; abundance: NA; v_gene: TRBV5-1; len: 15; CDR3aa: CASSLVGRTTYEQYF; CDR3nt: TGCGCCAGCAGCTTGGTAGGACGGACTACCTACGAGCAGTACTTC
j_gene: TRBJ2-2; d_gene: TRBD2; abundance: NA; v_gene: TRBV6-2/TRBV6-3; len: 19; CDR3aa: CASSPLTISGGGGAGELFF; CDR3nt: TGTGCCAGCAGCCCGCTTACCATTAGCGGGGGGGGCGGAGCCGGGGAGCTGTTTTTT
j_gene: TRBJ1-6; d_gene: NA; abundance: NA; v_gene: TRBV5-4; len: 11; CDR3aa: CASNGNSPLHF; CDR3nt: TGTGCCAGCAACGGTAATTCACCCCTCCACTTT
j_gene: TRBJ1-3; d_gene: TRBD1; abundance: NA; v_gene: TRBV7-8; len: 16; CDR3aa: CASSFQGALSGNTIYF; CDR3nt: TGTGCCAGCAGCTTCCAGGGGGCCCTCTCTGGAAACACCATATATTTT
j_gene: TRBJ2-2; d_gene: NA; abundance: NA; v_gene: TRBV27; len: 12; CDR3aa: CASSFLTGELFF; CDR3nt: TGTGCCAGCAGTTTTCTAACCGGGGAGCTGTTTTTT
j_gene: TRBJ2-7; d_gene: TRBD1; abundance: NA; v_gene: TRBV5-4; len: 15; CDR3aa: CASSRGQGKTYEQYF; CDR3nt: TGTGCCAGCAGCCGAGGACAGGGTAAAACCTACGAGCAGTACTTC
j_gene: TRBJ1-3; d_gene: NA; abundance: NA; v_gene: TRBV15; len: 17; CDR3aa: CATSRARTSFSGNTIYF; CDR3nt: TGTGCCACCAGCAGAGCTAGGACTTCCTTCTCTGGAAACACCATATATTTT